The subject of this entry is one T cell receptor beta chain. No antigen is known for it. No base quality values were provided; no much bigger clone lies one nucleotide off. TCR alpha and beta CDR3 regions were amplified with the iRepertoire nested amplicon-rescue multiplex PCR (arm-PCR) platform from RNA. One-step reverse transcription and amplification used about 95-400 ng of tissue mRNA or PBMC total RNA as input. Following bead purification, Illumina adapters were added through a secondary multiplex PCR, and the libraries were then gel-purified between 200 and 400 bp. Demultiplexing relied on internal 6-nucleotide barcodes carried by the libraries. The libraries were sequenced on an Illumina MiSeq using 2x220 or 2x250 nucleotide paired-end reads. Concerning the study's data processing: Paired reads were merged using FLASH 1.2.11 and aligned with BWA-MEM to the GRCh37 human genome, and TRA and TRB reads were then extracted. V and J assignment used an IMGT-derived reference of cassette sequences and CDR3 motifs that included pseudogenes. Reads were translated in three frames, and productive CDR3s were defined as those with a C...FGXG motif and no stop codons. Clonotypes were defined as unique combinations of V-J cassette pair and CDR3 amino acid sequence. Hamming distance filtering was applied to reads, with thresholds set by the sequence error rate of each sample in mapped regions. TCRdb trimmed the raw reads at Q25, called clones with MiXCR and kept productive beta chains. Every distinct CDR3 protein forms one entry, paired with its most common genes and DNA. It is TCRdb's table, rather than the study itself, that gives the V and J calls and clone size. The sample data list approximately 100,000 distinct CDR3 sequences, and approximately 28% of these were observed just once. The leading ten clones occupy approximately 43% of the sample.

The sample is drawn from a study of glioma-infiltrating T cells (dated by TCRdb to 2016 to 2017). Looking at the study overall: Sequencing of TCR alpha- and beta-chain repertoires was performed on glioma tissue, on non-neoplastic brain tissue, and on matched peripheral blood mononuclear cells. To measure divergence between tissue and blood T-cell populations, each tissue-infiltrating repertoire was compared with the peripheral blood repertoire of the same patient. The paired cohort comprised three low-grade glioma patients, eight primary glioblastoma patients and three non-glioma patients contributing non-neoplastic brain tissue.

V is shortened by 0 bases, J by 8 bases, and the region joining them spans 13 bases. The CDR3 contains 14 residues, cysteine and phenylalanine counted. Only CDR3 DNA is held: 42 bases, read in frame from base 1. Per the germline V gene, MGHRA is the CDR1 and YSYEKL is the CDR2. Results and caveats for the whole study, not just this receptor: VJ-independent divergence between tissue and blood was below expectation in non-neoplastic patients but above expectation in all gliomas, especially low-grade gliomas. Only a very small number of CDR3 sequences turned up in both tissue and blood, a result put down to high CDR3 diversity combined with limited sampling. Group comparisons rested on small numbers: three non-neoplastic, three low-grade glioma and 7 or 8 glioblastoma patients.

The specimen sequenced was glioma tissue, nonneoplastic brain tissue, or PBMCs (not recorded which). The chain links TRBV4-1 with TRBJ1-1; the D segment could be TRBD1, given 6 matching bases. The source is a human donor with low-grade glioma or glioblastoma, undergoing nonglioma brain surgery, or in good health (not recorded which). The CDR3 protein: CASSQDPTGWEAFF. DNA sequence: TGCGCCAGCAGCCAAGACCCGACAGGATGGGAAGCTTTCTTT.